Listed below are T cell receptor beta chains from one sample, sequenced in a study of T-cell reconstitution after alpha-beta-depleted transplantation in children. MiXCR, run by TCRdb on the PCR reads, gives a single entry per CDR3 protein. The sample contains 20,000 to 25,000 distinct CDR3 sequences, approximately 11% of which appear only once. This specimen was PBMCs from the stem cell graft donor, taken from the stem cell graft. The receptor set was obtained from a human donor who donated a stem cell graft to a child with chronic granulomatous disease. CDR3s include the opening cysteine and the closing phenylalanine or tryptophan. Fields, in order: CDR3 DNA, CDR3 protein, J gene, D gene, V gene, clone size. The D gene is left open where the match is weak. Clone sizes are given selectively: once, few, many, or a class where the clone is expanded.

cdr3_nt: TGCGCCAGCAGCTTGGTGCACGGGGGCTCCTACGAGCAGTACTTT
cdr3_aa: CASSLVHGGSYEQYF
j_call: TRBJ2-7
d_call: .
v_call: TRBV5-1
clone_size: .

cdr3_nt: TGCAGTGCTAACGGGGAGACGGCTAGCACAACCTACGAGCAGTACTTC
cdr3_aa: CSANGETASTTYEQYF
j_call: TRBJ2-7
d_call: .
v_call: TRBV20-1
clone_size: many

cdr3_nt: TGTGCCAGTAAAGAGACCCAGTACTTC
cdr3_aa: CASKETQYF
j_call: TRBJ2-5
d_call: .
v_call: TRBV27
clone_size: many

cdr3_nt: TGTGCCAGCAGCCCGGGACAGGGAGTACATGGCTACACCTTC
cdr3_aa: CASSPGQGVHGYTF
j_call: TRBJ1-2
d_call: TRBD1
v_call: TRBV7-6
clone_size: many

cdr3_nt: TGTGCCAGCAGTTCTCCGAGGGGGAATGAGCAGTTCTTC
cdr3_aa: CASSSPRGNEQFF
j_call: TRBJ2-1
d_call: .
v_call: TRBV27
clone_size: medium-sized

cdr3_nt: TGCAGCGTTGAAGCTAGCGACCCTGAGCAGTTCTTC
cdr3_aa: CSVEASDPEQFF
j_call: TRBJ2-1
d_call: .
v_call: TRBV29-1
clone_size: many

cdr3_nt: TGTGCCACCAGCAATTGGGGGGGGGCCTACAATGAGCAGTTCTTC
cdr3_aa: CATSNWGGAYNEQFF
j_call: TRBJ2-1
d_call: TRBD2
v_call: TRBV15
clone_size: many

cdr3_nt: TGTGCCAGCAGTTTAATAGCTCTCACAGATACGCAGTATTTT
cdr3_aa: CASSLIALTDTQYF
j_call: TRBJ2-3
d_call: .
v_call: TRBV27
clone_size: many

cdr3_nt: TGTGCCAGCTCAGAAGGACTAGCGTTAGAGCAGTTCTTC
cdr3_aa: CASSEGLALEQFF
j_call: TRBJ2-1
d_call: TRBD2
v_call: TRBV18
clone_size: many

cdr3_nt: TGCAGTGCTGTCGGTCGGGGGAACACTGAAGCTTTCTTT
cdr3_aa: CSAVGRGNTEAFF
j_call: TRBJ1-1
d_call: .
v_call: TRBV20-1
clone_size: few

cdr3_nt: TGTGCCAGCAGCTCCCGGGCAAGCGGGGCGATCCCCAATGAGCAGTTCTTC
cdr3_aa: CASSSRASGAIPNEQFF
j_call: TRBJ2-1
d_call: TRBD2
v_call: TRBV7-6
clone_size: many

cdr3_nt: TGTGCCAGTAGTATCGGACAGTTGAACACTGAAGCTTTCTTT
cdr3_aa: CASSIGQLNTEAFF
j_call: TRBJ1-1
d_call: .
v_call: TRBV19
clone_size: many

cdr3_nt: TGTGCCAGCTCACCTACTAACGGACCCACTGAAGCTTTCTTT
cdr3_aa: CASSPTNGPTEAFF
j_call: TRBJ1-1
d_call: .
v_call: TRBV18
clone_size: many

cdr3_nt: TGCGCCAGCAGCGTCGCGGGACTAGCGGGAGCAACCTACAATGAGCAGTTCTTC
cdr3_aa: CASSVAGLAGATYNEQFF
j_call: TRBJ2-1
d_call: TRBD2
v_call: TRBV4-1
clone_size: many

cdr3_nt: TGTGCCAGCAGCCACGGACAGGGCTACGAGCAGTACTTC
cdr3_aa: CASSHGQGYEQYF
j_call: TRBJ2-7
d_call: TRBD1
v_call: TRBV7-8
clone_size: many

cdr3_nt: TGTGCCAGCAGCTTAGCGGGGTATGGCTACACCTTC
cdr3_aa: CASSLAGYGYTF
j_call: TRBJ1-2
d_call: .
v_call: TRBV7-2
clone_size: many

cdr3_nt: TGTGCCAGTTGGGGGGGCACCCACTACGAGCAGTACTTC
cdr3_aa: CASWGGTHYEQYF
j_call: TRBJ2-7
d_call: .
v_call: TRBV2
clone_size: many

cdr3_nt: TGTGCCAGCTCACCAGAACAGGGGTTTGGCTATGGCTACACCTTC
cdr3_aa: CASSPEQGFGYGYTF
j_call: TRBJ1-2
d_call: TRBD1
v_call: TRBV18
clone_size: .

cdr3_nt: TGTGCCAGTAGTATAGAGTTTGCAGGGAGGCCACTTCGGGATACGTTCTTC
cdr3_aa: CASSIEFAGRPLRDTFF
j_call: TRBJ2-1
d_call: .
v_call: TRBV19
clone_size: many

cdr3_nt: TGTGCCAGCAGTGAGACTAGCGGGCCCCACGAGCAGTACTTC
cdr3_aa: CASSETSGPHEQYF
j_call: TRBJ2-7
d_call: TRBD2
v_call: TRBV25-1
clone_size: .

cdr3_nt: TGCGCCAGCGGAACAGGGGTGGGAAGGGCTACGCAGTATTTT
cdr3_aa: CASGTGVGRATQYF
j_call: TRBJ2-3
d_call: TRBD1
v_call: TRBV5-1
clone_size: many

cdr3_nt: TGTGCCAGCAGCCTTGGGACTCCTGGTTACGAGCAGTACTTC
cdr3_aa: CASSLGTPGYEQYF
j_call: TRBJ2-7
d_call: .
v_call: TRBV9
clone_size: .

cdr3_nt: TGTGCCAGCAGTCCTGGGGGGGAGCAGTACTTC
cdr3_aa: CASSPGGEQYF
j_call: TRBJ2-7
d_call: .
v_call: TRBV28
clone_size: .

cdr3_nt: TGTGCCAGCAGCTCTCTCAAGCGGAACCTTTACGAGCAGTACTTC
cdr3_aa: CASSSLKRNLYEQYF
j_call: TRBJ2-7
d_call: .
v_call: TRBV7-2
clone_size: many

cdr3_nt: TGTGCCAGCAGCTCCAAGCGGGACAGACCCACAGATACGCAGTATTTT
cdr3_aa: CASSSKRDRPTDTQYF
j_call: TRBJ2-3
d_call: .
v_call: TRBV7-2
clone_size: many

cdr3_nt: TGCAGCGTTGGCCGAACCCGGGATCCTATCCTCCTTCTGAACTATGGCTACACCTTC
cdr3_aa: CSVGRTRDPILLLNYGYTF
j_call: TRBJ1-2
d_call: .
v_call: TRBV29-1
clone_size: many

cdr3_nt: TGTGCCACCAGCAGAACCGGACACGAGCAGTACTTC
cdr3_aa: CATSRTGHEQYF
j_call: TRBJ2-7
d_call: .
v_call: TRBV15
clone_size: many

cdr3_nt: TGTGCCAGCAGCCAACAGGGAGAGCAGTTCTTC
cdr3_aa: CASSQQGEQFF
j_call: TRBJ2-1
d_call: .
v_call: TRBV7-2
clone_size: many

cdr3_nt: TGCAGTGCCCCACAGGGCTCTACCTACAATGAGCAGTTCTTC
cdr3_aa: CSAPQGSTYNEQFF
j_call: TRBJ2-1
d_call: .
v_call: TRBV20-1
clone_size: many

cdr3_nt: TGTGCCAGCAGCGTAGTAGGCGCGACGAGCACAGATACGCAGTATTTT
cdr3_aa: CASSVVGATSTDTQYF
j_call: TRBJ2-3
d_call: .
v_call: TRBV9
clone_size: many

cdr3_nt: TGTGCCAGCAGCACAGGGGATCGGGCCACTGAAGCTTTCTTT
cdr3_aa: CASSTGDRATEAFF
j_call: TRBJ1-1
d_call: TRBD1
v_call: TRBV28
clone_size: many

cdr3_nt: TGTGCCAGCAGCGTACACATTAGCCCCTACAATGAGCAGTTCTTC
cdr3_aa: CASSVHISPYNEQFF
j_call: TRBJ2-1
d_call: .
v_call: TRBV7-6
clone_size: many

cdr3_nt: TGCAGCGTTGAAGATCTTGGGGACGAGCAGTACTTC
cdr3_aa: CSVEDLGDEQYF
j_call: TRBJ2-7
d_call: .
v_call: TRBV29-1
clone_size: many

cdr3_nt: TGTGCCAGCAATGCATTAGCGGGGGGTCAAGATACGCAGTATTTT
cdr3_aa: CASNALAGGQDTQYF
j_call: TRBJ2-3
d_call: TRBD2
v_call: TRBV27
clone_size: many

cdr3_nt: TGTGCCAGTAGTATAGGACCCGCCTACGAGCAGTACTTC
cdr3_aa: CASSIGPAYEQYF
j_call: TRBJ2-7
d_call: .
v_call: TRBV19
clone_size: many

cdr3_nt: TGCGCCAGCAGCCAAGATTTAGGGACTAGCGGGGGATACGGTTCTGTAGATGAGCAGTTCTTC
cdr3_aa: CASSQDLGTSGGYGSVDEQFF
j_call: TRBJ2-1
d_call: TRBD2
v_call: TRBV4-1
clone_size: many

cdr3_nt: TGTGCCACCAGCAGAGTACCTAGCGCGAGCGGGGAGCTGTTTTTC
cdr3_aa: CATSRVPSASGELFF
j_call: TRBJ2-2
d_call: TRBD2
v_call: TRBV15
clone_size: few

cdr3_nt: TGTGCCAGCACTTCGGACAGGGGGGATGAAAAACTGTTTTTT
cdr3_aa: CASTSDRGDEKLFF
j_call: TRBJ1-4
d_call: TRBD1
v_call: TRBV12-3/TRBV12-4
clone_size: many

cdr3_nt: TGCAGCGTTTTAGTTACAGGGGGCCCAGATACGCAGTATTTT
cdr3_aa: CSVLVTGGPDTQYF
j_call: TRBJ2-3
d_call: TRBD1
v_call: TRBV29-1
clone_size: many

cdr3_nt: TGCAGTACCACCTTTCCCAGGGACTCGCTTGAGGAGACCCAGTACTTC
cdr3_aa: CSTTFPRDSLEETQYF
j_call: TRBJ2-5
d_call: .
v_call: TRBV20-1
clone_size: many